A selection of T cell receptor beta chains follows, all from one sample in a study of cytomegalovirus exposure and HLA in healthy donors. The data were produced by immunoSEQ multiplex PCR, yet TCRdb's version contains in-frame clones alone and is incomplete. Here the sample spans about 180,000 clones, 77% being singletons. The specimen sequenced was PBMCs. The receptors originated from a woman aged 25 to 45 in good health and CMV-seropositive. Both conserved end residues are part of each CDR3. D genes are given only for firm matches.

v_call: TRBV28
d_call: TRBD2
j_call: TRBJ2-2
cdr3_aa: CASSFAGGITGELFF
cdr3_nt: TGTGCCAGCAGTTTCGCGGGAGGGATCACCGGGGAGCTGTTTTTT

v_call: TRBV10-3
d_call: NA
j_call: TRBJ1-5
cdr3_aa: CAISESRTVITNQPQHF
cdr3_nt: TGTGCCATCAGTGAGTCTCGGACAGTGATTACCAATCAGCCCCAGCATTTT

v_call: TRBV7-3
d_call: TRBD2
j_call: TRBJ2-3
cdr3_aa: CASSPGLAVTDTQYF
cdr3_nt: TGTGCCAGCAGCCCGGGACTAGCGGTCACAGATACGCAGTATTTT

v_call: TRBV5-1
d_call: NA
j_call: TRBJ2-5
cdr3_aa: CASSSGAETQYF
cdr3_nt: TGCGCCAGCAGCTCGGGAGCAGAGACCCAGTACTTC

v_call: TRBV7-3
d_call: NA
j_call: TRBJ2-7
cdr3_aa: CASSNREGEQYF
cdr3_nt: TGTGCCAGCAGCAACAGGGAGGGCGAGCAGTACTTC

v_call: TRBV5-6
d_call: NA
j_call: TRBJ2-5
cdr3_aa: CASSFEMETQYF
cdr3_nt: TGTGCCAGCAGCTTCGAGATGGAGACCCAGTACTTC

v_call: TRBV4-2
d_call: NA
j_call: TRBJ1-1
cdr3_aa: CASSQEPGRETEAFF
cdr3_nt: TGTGCCAGCAGCCAAGAGCCCGGACGGGAAACTGAAGCTTTCTTT

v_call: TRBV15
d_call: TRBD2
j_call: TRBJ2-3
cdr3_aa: CATSRTSGRADTQYF
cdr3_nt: TGTGCCACCAGTAGGACTAGCGGGAGGGCCGATACGCAGTATTTT

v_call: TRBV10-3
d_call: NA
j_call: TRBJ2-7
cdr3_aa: CAISGLAYEQYF
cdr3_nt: TGTGCCATCAGTGGATTAGCCTACGAGCAGTACTTC

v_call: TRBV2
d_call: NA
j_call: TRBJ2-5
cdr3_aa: CASSVGGETQYF
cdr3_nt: TGTGCCAGCAGTGTCGGGGGAGAGACCCAGTACTTC

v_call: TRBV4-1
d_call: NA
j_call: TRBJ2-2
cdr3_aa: CASSQVQGYAGELFF
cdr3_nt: TGCGCCAGCAGCCAAGTACAGGGTTACGCCGGGGAGCTGTTTTTT

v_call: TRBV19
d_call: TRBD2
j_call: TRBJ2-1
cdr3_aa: CASSIAGGVYNEQFF
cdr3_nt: TGTGCCAGTAGTATAGCGGGAGGAGTCTACAATGAGCAGTTCTTC

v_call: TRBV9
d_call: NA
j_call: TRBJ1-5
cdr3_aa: CASSVGGRGQPQHF
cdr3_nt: TGTGCCAGCAGCGTAGGGGGGCGAGGGCAGCCCCAGCATTTT

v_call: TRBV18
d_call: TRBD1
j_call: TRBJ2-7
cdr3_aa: CASSPQGQASPYEQYF
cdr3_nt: TGTGCCAGCTCACCCCAGGGACAGGCTTCCCCCTACGAGCAGTACTTC